A selection of T cell receptor beta chains follows, all from one sample in a study of spatial heterogeneity in lung cancer. Via MiXCR, TCRdb re-called the 5' RACE reads, giving one row per CDR3 protein. Found here are roughly 38,000 distinct CDR3 sequences, roughly a tenth of them singletons; the top ten hold under 20%. Sequencing used PBMCs, obtained at follow-up. These receptor sequences come from a female donor with early-stage non-small cell lung cancer. CDR3s include the opening cysteine and the closing phenylalanine or tryptophan. The order of the fields is D gene, V gene, J gene, clone size, CDR3 protein, CDR3 DNA. A D gene is named only where the DNA matches it firmly. The size field is filled for only some rows; it gives once, few, many or a size class.

D gene: NA
V gene: TRBV7-6
J gene: TRBJ2-4
clone size: few
CDR3 protein: CASSLAPQGGGVQYF
CDR3 DNA: TGTGCCAGCAGCTTAGCGCCACAGGGTGGAGGGGTTCAGTACTTC

D gene: NA
V gene: TRBV5-1
J gene: TRBJ1-1
clone size: few
CDR3 protein: CASSLDQGEAFF
CDR3 DNA: TGCGCCAGCAGCTTGGATCAGGGAGAAGCTTTCTTT

D gene: TRBD1
V gene: TRBV28
J gene: TRBJ2-7
clone size: many
CDR3 protein: CASSPKTGGSYEQYF
CDR3 DNA: TGTGCCAGCAGTCCGAAGACAGGGGGGTCCTACGAGCAGTACTTC

D gene: NA
V gene: TRBV27
J gene: TRBJ2-7
clone size: few
CDR3 protein: CASGLGTYEQYF
CDR3 DNA: TGTGCCAGCGGATTGGGCACCTACGAGCAGTACTTC

D gene: NA
V gene: TRBV27
J gene: TRBJ1-1
clone size: many
CDR3 protein: CASSFTVPNTEAFF
CDR3 DNA: TGTGCCAGCAGTTTTACGGTCCCAAACACTGAAGCTTTCTTT

D gene: TRBD1
V gene: TRBV20-1
J gene: TRBJ1-4
clone size: NA
CDR3 protein: CSARVQGGEKLFF
CDR3 DNA: TGCAGTGCTAGAGTACAGGGGGGAGAAAAACTGTTTTTT

D gene: NA
V gene: TRBV7-2
J gene: TRBJ1-2
clone size: few
CDR3 protein: CASSLPGGINYGYTF
CDR3 DNA: TGTGCCAGCAGCCTCCCGGGGGGCATTAACTATGGCTACACCTTC

D gene: NA
V gene: TRBV7-9
J gene: TRBJ2-1
clone size: medium-sized
CDR3 protein: CASSLGALARSYNEQFF
CDR3 DNA: TGTGCCAGCAGCTTAGGAGCCTTAGCCCGAAGCTACAATGAGCAGTTCTTC

D gene: NA
V gene: TRBV11-2
J gene: TRBJ2-3
clone size: few
CDR3 protein: CASSTRGAGTDTQYF
CDR3 DNA: TGTGCCAGCAGCACCCGGGGTGCTGGCACAGATACGCAGTATTTT

D gene: NA
V gene: TRBV6-6
J gene: TRBJ2-3
clone size: many
CDR3 protein: CASTPAGSPDTQYF
CDR3 DNA: TGTGCCAGCACCCCGGCCGGGTCTCCAGATACGCAGTATTTT

D gene: NA
V gene: TRBV24-1
J gene: TRBJ2-2
clone size: NA
CDR3 protein: CATSDSPGVGGTGELFF
CDR3 DNA: TGTGCCACCAGTGATTCCCCGGGGGTCGGAGGCACCGGGGAGCTGTTTTTT

D gene: TRBD1
V gene: TRBV20-1
J gene: TRBJ2-1
clone size: many
CDR3 protein: CSAAGTVAIDNEQFF
CDR3 DNA: TGCAGTGCCGCCGGGACAGTAGCGATCGACAATGAGCAGTTCTTC

D gene: NA
V gene: TRBV5-6
J gene: TRBJ1-5
clone size: NA
CDR3 protein: CASSLRNQPQHF
CDR3 DNA: TGTGCCAGCAGCTTGCGCAATCAGCCCCAGCATTTT

D gene: TRBD2
V gene: TRBV28
J gene: TRBJ2-2
clone size: NA
CDR3 protein: CASRTGTSGDNTGELFF
CDR3 DNA: TGTGCCAGCAGGACCGGGACTAGCGGGGATAACACCGGGGAGCTGTTTTTT

D gene: NA
V gene: TRBV2
J gene: TRBJ2-2
clone size: many
CDR3 protein: CASSDEQFHTGELFF
CDR3 DNA: TGTGCCAGCAGTGACGAACAGTTCCACACCGGGGAGCTGTTTTTT

D gene: TRBD1
V gene: TRBV18
J gene: TRBJ1-1
clone size: many
CDR3 protein: CASSPRTGYMNTEAFF
CDR3 DNA: TGTGCCAGCTCACCACGGACAGGGTACATGAACACTGAAGCTTTCTTT

D gene: NA
V gene: TRBV4-2
J gene: TRBJ2-3
clone size: many
CDR3 protein: CASSQGRLDTQYF
CDR3 DNA: TGTGCCAGCAGCCAAGGGAGGTTGGATACGCAGTATTTT

D gene: TRBD1
V gene: TRBV3-1
J gene: TRBJ1-1
clone size: many
CDR3 protein: CASSQFDRGPNTEAFF
CDR3 DNA: TGTGCCAGCAGCCAATTCGACAGGGGGCCGAACACTGAAGCTTTCTTT

D gene: NA
V gene: TRBV6-2/TRBV6-3
J gene: TRBJ2-2
clone size: many
CDR3 protein: CASSYPNRASVGTGELFF
CDR3 DNA: TGTGCCAGCAGTTACCCTAACAGGGCCTCTGTTGGCACCGGGGAGCTGTTTTTT

D gene: NA
V gene: TRBV7-2
J gene: TRBJ1-6
clone size: NA
CDR3 protein: CASSLLLGHNSPLHF
CDR3 DNA: TGTGCCAGCAGCTTACTTCTGGGACATAATTCACCCCTCCACTTT

D gene: NA
V gene: TRBV29-1
J gene: TRBJ2-1
clone size: many
CDR3 protein: CSALRGQRNEQFF
CDR3 DNA: TGCAGCGCCCTCCGGGGGCAACGGAATGAGCAGTTCTTC

D gene: TRBD2
V gene: TRBV5-4
J gene: TRBJ2-3
clone size: few
CDR3 protein: CASSLVPSGNTDTQYF
CDR3 DNA: TGTGCCAGCAGCTTGGTTCCTAGCGGGAACACAGATACGCAGTATTTT

D gene: NA
V gene: TRBV28
J gene: TRBJ2-6
clone size: many
CDR3 protein: CASSLDLVGKSGANVLTF
CDR3 DNA: TGTGCCAGCAGTTTAGATTTGGTCGGGAAATCTGGGGCCAACGTCCTGACTTTC

D gene: NA
V gene: TRBV7-2
J gene: TRBJ1-6
clone size: NA
CDR3 protein: CASSLGAQVTPAPSPLHF
CDR3 DNA: TGTGCCAGCAGCTTAGGGGCCCAAGTCACTCCCGCTCCTTCACCCCTCCACTTT

D gene: NA
V gene: TRBV2
J gene: TRBJ1-1
clone size: NA
CDR3 protein: CASQLGTEAFF
CDR3 DNA: TGTGCCAGCCAGCTCGGAACTGAAGCTTTCTTT

D gene: TRBD1
V gene: TRBV4-3
J gene: TRBJ2-3
clone size: many
CDR3 protein: CASSQETGGTDTQYF
CDR3 DNA: TGCGCCAGCAGCCAAGAGACAGGGGGCACAGATACGCAGTATTTT

D gene: NA
V gene: TRBV9
J gene: TRBJ2-7
clone size: few
CDR3 protein: CASSVDQGPYEQYF
CDR3 DNA: TGTGCCAGCAGCGTAGACCAGGGACCCTACGAGCAGTACTTC

D gene: TRBD1
V gene: TRBV19
J gene: TRBJ2-2
clone size: NA
CDR3 protein: CASSNEQGSKTGELFF
CDR3 DNA: TGTGCCAGTAGCAATGAACAGGGGTCGAAAACCGGGGAGCTGTTTTTT

D gene: NA
V gene: TRBV28
J gene: TRBJ2-3
clone size: many
CDR3 protein: CASSLGLGRGPPGSDTQYF
CDR3 DNA: TGTGCCAGCAGTTTGGGTCTGGGGCGGGGACCCCCCGGGTCAGATACGCAGTATTTT

D gene: NA
V gene: TRBV5-5
J gene: TRBJ1-2
clone size: few
CDR3 protein: CASSFRSLTSNYGYTF
CDR3 DNA: TGTGCCAGCAGCTTTAGGAGCCTAACATCGAACTATGGCTACACCTTC

D gene: TRBD1
V gene: TRBV18
J gene: TRBJ2-7
clone size: few
CDR3 protein: CASSPYTGVGYEQYF
CDR3 DNA: TGTGCCAGCTCACCATACACAGGGGTCGGCTACGAGCAGTACTTC

D gene: NA
V gene: TRBV20-1
J gene: TRBJ1-5
clone size: many
CDR3 protein: CSARASGHSDFGNQPQHF
CDR3 DNA: TGCAGTGCTAGAGCTTCTGGACACTCTGATTTTGGCAATCAGCCCCAGCATTTT

D gene: NA
V gene: TRBV11-2
J gene: TRBJ2-5
clone size: few
CDR3 protein: CASSLDPRVQETQYF
CDR3 DNA: TGTGCCAGCAGCTTAGATCCGCGCGTCCAAGAGACCCAGTACTTC

D gene: NA
V gene: TRBV28
J gene: TRBJ1-6
clone size: many
CDR3 protein: CASSNPGVNSPLHF
CDR3 DNA: TGTGCCAGCAGTAATCCAGGGGTGAATTCACCCCTCCACTTT

D gene: NA
V gene: TRBV28
J gene: TRBJ2-3
clone size: many
CDR3 protein: CASSFDGGATDTQYF
CDR3 DNA: TGTGCCAGCAGTTTCGATGGGGGGGCGACAGATACGCAGTATTTT

D gene: NA
V gene: TRBV7-9
J gene: TRBJ2-3
clone size: many
CDR3 protein: CASSPFTLSTDTQYF
CDR3 DNA: TGTGCCAGCAGCCCTTTTACCCTCAGCACAGATACGCAGTATTTT

D gene: NA
V gene: TRBV9
J gene: TRBJ2-2
clone size: few
CDR3 protein: CASSRGGHPGELFF
CDR3 DNA: TGTGCCAGCAGCAGGGGGGGGCACCCCGGGGAGCTGTTTTTT

D gene: NA
V gene: TRBV12-3/TRBV12-4
J gene: TRBJ2-3
clone size: NA
CDR3 protein: CASSYSTDTQYF
CDR3 DNA: TGTGCCAGCAGTTATAGCACAGATACGCAGTATTTT

D gene: NA
V gene: TRBV11-1
J gene: TRBJ1-1
clone size: NA
CDR3 protein: CASSLAGKNTEAFF
CDR3 DNA: TGTGCCAGCAGCTTAGCGGGGAAGAACACTGAAGCTTTCTTT

D gene: NA
V gene: TRBV5-1
J gene: TRBJ1-1
clone size: many
CDR3 protein: CASSFWQGNTEAFF
CDR3 DNA: TGCGCCAGCAGCTTTTGGCAGGGGAACACTGAAGCTTTCTTT

D gene: TRBD1
V gene: TRBV18
J gene: TRBJ1-2
clone size: NA
CDR3 protein: CASSPPWTGYGYTF
CDR3 DNA: TGTGCCAGCTCACCACCGTGGACAGGGTATGGCTACACCTTC

D gene: NA
V gene: TRBV2
J gene: TRBJ2-7
clone size: few
CDR3 protein: CASSASGRTYEQYF
CDR3 DNA: TGTGCCAGCAGCGCCTCCGGGAGAACCTACGAGCAGTACTTC

D gene: NA
V gene: TRBV20-1
J gene: TRBJ2-7
clone size: few
CDR3 protein: CSARETTIYEQYF
CDR3 DNA: TGCAGTGCTAGAGAGACTACCATCTACGAGCAGTACTTC

D gene: TRBD2
V gene: TRBV7-3
J gene: TRBJ2-5
clone size: NA
CDR3 protein: CASSPSGGAYETQYF
CDR3 DNA: TGTGCCAGCAGCCCCAGCGGGGGGGCCTACGAGACCCAGTACTTC

D gene: NA
V gene: TRBV6-5
J gene: TRBJ2-5
clone size: NA
CDR3 protein: CASSPRWSFQETQYF
CDR3 DNA: TGTGCCAGCAGTCCCCGGTGGAGTTTTCAAGAGACCCAGTACTTC

D gene: TRBD2
V gene: TRBV7-2
J gene: TRBJ2-1
clone size: many
CDR3 protein: CASSLSGGSAF
CDR3 DNA: TGTGCCAGCAGCCTTAGCGGGGGAAGTGCTTTC

D gene: TRBD2
V gene: TRBV7-9
J gene: TRBJ2-1
clone size: few
CDR3 protein: CASSMLAGGSNEQFF
CDR3 DNA: TGTGCCAGCAGCATGCTGGCGGGGGGGAGCAATGAGCAGTTCTTC

D gene: NA
V gene: TRBV5-6
J gene: TRBJ1-1
clone size: NA
CDR3 protein: CASSLEYRVQNTEAFF
CDR3 DNA: TGTGCCAGCAGCTTGGAGTACAGGGTGCAGAACACTGAAGCTTTCTTT

D gene: TRBD1
V gene: TRBV7-8
J gene: TRBJ2-3
clone size: many
CDR3 protein: CASRFTGGRTDTQYF
CDR3 DNA: TGTGCCAGCAGGTTCACAGGGGGCCGCACAGATACGCAGTATTTT

D gene: TRBD1
V gene: TRBV5-4
J gene: TRBJ2-3
clone size: many
CDR3 protein: CASSRKTGPDTQYF
CDR3 DNA: TGTGCCAGCAGCAGGAAGACAGGGCCAGATACGCAGTATTTT

D gene: NA
V gene: TRBV27
J gene: TRBJ2-3
clone size: NA
CDR3 protein: CAGSLIERDTQYF
CDR3 DNA: TGTGCCGGCAGTCTGATCGAGCGAGATACGCAGTATTTT

D gene: NA
V gene: TRBV4-1
J gene: TRBJ2-7
clone size: NA
CDR3 protein: CASSLGVADEQYF
CDR3 DNA: TGCGCCAGCAGCCTGGGGGTCGCGGACGAGCAGTACTTC

D gene: NA
V gene: TRBV7-2
J gene: TRBJ2-1
clone size: medium-sized
CDR3 protein: CASSLAGLSSYNEQFF
CDR3 DNA: TGTGCCAGCAGCTTAGCCGGTCTGAGCTCCTACAATGAGCAGTTCTTC

D gene: NA
V gene: TRBV19
J gene: TRBJ1-5
clone size: many
CDR3 protein: CASSLPGYSNQPQHF
CDR3 DNA: TGTGCCAGTAGTCTACCAGGGTATAGCAATCAGCCCCAGCATTTT

D gene: TRBD1
V gene: TRBV30
J gene: TRBJ1-1
clone size: few
CDR3 protein: CAWSYRTGPLNTEAFF
CDR3 DNA: TGTGCCTGGAGTTACCGGACAGGGCCTCTGAACACTGAAGCTTTCTTT

D gene: NA
V gene: TRBV10-3
J gene: TRBJ2-5
clone size: many
CDR3 protein: CAISAGRQETQYF
CDR3 DNA: TGTGCCATCAGTGCCGGGAGACAAGAGACCCAGTACTTC